The 22 T cell receptor beta chains below come from one sample, sequenced in a study of cytomegalovirus exposure and HLA in healthy donors. The PCR ran on 60 Vbeta and 13 Jbeta primers. Sequencing was performed with immunoSEQ multiplex PCR; in TCRdb, only in-frame clones are kept and a portion is missing. The sample includes more than 100,000 clones, 80% to 85% seen only once; the top ten take about 7.5%. Sequenced material: PBMCs. The receptors were gathered from a woman aged 45 to 65 in good health and CMV-seropositive.

The chain has TRBV7-2 and TRBJ2-7, with 10 positions matching TRBD2. The germline V gene has CDR1 SGHTA and CDR2 FQGNSA. V dropped 1 base and J dropped 3; count of bases not matched to a gene: 6. The CDR3 has 16 amino acids. The DNA for the CDR3 is TGTGCCAGCAGCTTAGTGCCCGCTAGCGGGGGCTACGAGCAGTACTTC. Protein product: CASSLVPASGGYEQYF.

This clone showed up just a few times. The J gene is TRBJ2-3, the V gene TRBV13; the D gene is possibly TRBD2 (5 bases). The CDR3 is made up of 15 amino acids. CDR1 is PRHDT and CDR2 is FYEKMQ in the germline V gene (reference sequence). Deletions cut 0 bases from V and 2 bases from J, with 9 bases between. This chain's CDR3 is CASSLGDRDTDTQYF. DNA of the CDR3: TGTGCCAGCAGCTTAGGGGACCGGGACACAGATACGCAGTATTTT.

The chain employs TRBV25-1 and TRBJ2-4; TRBD1 agrees at 7 bases. In germline, CDR1 is MGHDK, CDR2 SYGVNS. The CDR3 length is 14 residues. Trimming at V came to 6 bases and at J to 8 bases, leaving 10 bases not matched to a gene. CDR3 in DNA: TGTGCCAGCAGCCCTTCCGTTGGACAGGACATTCAGTACTTC. Protein: CASSPSVGQDIQYF.

V gene TRBV9 combines with J gene TRBJ1-1; D might be TRBD1 (6 bases). This CDR3 spans 15 amino acids. Trimming took off 4 bases at V and 5 bases at J, with 18 bases between the two ends. Germline V gene data show CDR1 as SGDLS and CDR2 as YYNGEE. CDR3 coding DNA: TGTGCCAGCAGCAATCAAGGGGGAGAACGGACTGAAGCTTTCTTT. Residues: CASSNQGGERTEAFF. The entire variable domain, with the rest obtained from reference TRBV9 and TRBJ1-1, is as follows: DSGVTQTPKHLITATGQRVTLRCSPRSGDLSVYWYQQSLDQGLQFLIQYYNGEERAKGNILERFSAQQFPDLHSELNLSSLELGDSALYFCASSNQGGERTEAFFGQGTRLTVV.

This rearrangement joins TRBV19 to TRBJ2-1; 12 bases are shared with TRBD2. The CDR3 length is 17 residues. Germline V CDR1 and CDR2: LNHDA, SQIVND (reference sequence). Trimming at V came to 6 bases and at J to 8 bases, leaving 14 bases not matched to a gene. CDR3 coding DNA: TGTGCCAGTAGACTAAGTACCTCTAGCGGGAGGGGGGATGAGCAGTTCTTC. This gives the protein CASRLSTSSGRGDEQFF.

For this clone: Its ends do not fully match the called genes, so a read error is possible. The DNA for the CDR3 is TGTGCTAGCAGCTTAGATAGGAACACTGAAGCTTTCTTT. It yields the protein CASSLDRNTEAFF. The chain links TRBV7-7 to TRBJ1-1, with no clear D. This CDR3 comprises 13 residues. CDR1 is SSHAT and CDR2 is FNYEAQ in the germline V gene (reference sequence). The entire variable domain, with the rest obtained from reference TRBV7-7 and TRBJ1-1, is as follows: GAGVSQSPRYKVTKRGQDVTLRCDPISSHATLYWYQQALGQGPEFLTYFNYEAQPDKSGLPSDRFSAERPEGSISTLTIQRTEQRDSAMYRCASSLDRNTEAFFGQGTRLTVV.

The chain employs TRBV4-2 and TRBJ2-7, with D tentatively TRBD1 (8 bases). The CDR3 is made up of 14 amino acids. The germline gives CDR1 LGHNA, CDR2 YNFKEQ. Trimming removed 5 bases from V and 2 bases from J, with 13 bases in between. Written as DNA, the CDR3 is TGTGCCAGCAGCGGGGGGGACAGGACCTACGAGCAGTACTTC. Its protein product is CASSGGDRTYEQYF.

The J gene is TRBJ1-5, the V gene TRBV7-2, with D uncertain. This CDR3 contains 13 residues. V lost 3 bases and J 7 bases, leaving 10 bases between the germline ends. Germline lookup yields CDR1 SGHTA and CDR2 FQGNSA. The CDR3 loop reads CASSFEGRQPQHF. Written as DNA, the CDR3 is TGTGCCAGCAGCTTTGAAGGGAGACAGCCCCAGCATTTT.

V and J are TRBV4-1 and TRBJ1-4; D is undetermined. Trimming cost V 0 bases and J 2 bases, with 10 bases left between them. Looked up from germline, CDR1 is MGHRA and CDR2 is YSYEKL. This CDR3 has 16 amino acids. CDR3 protein: CASSQDRRRTNEKLFF. CDR3 coding DNA: TGCGCCAGCAGCCAAGATAGAAGGAGGACTAATGAAAAACTGTTTTTT.

The chain joins TRBV7-8 to TRBJ2-3, with 9 positions matching TRBD1. Germline V gene data show CDR1 as SGHVS and CDR2 as FQNEAQ. V lost 4 bases and J lost 4; bases outside the gene matches: 6. This CDR3 comprises 15 residues. The CDR3 protein is CASSSPGQGADTQYF. The CDR3 bases are TGTGCCAGCAGCTCCCCGGGACAGGGTGCAGATACGCAGTATTTT.

V gene TRBV27 combines with J gene TRBJ2-1; possible D gene TRBD2, 6 bases. The CDR3 runs 16 residues. The V gene's germline CDR1 is MNHEY and CDR2 SMNVEV (reference sequence). V was clipped by 1 base and J by 0 bases, with 10 bases between them. CDR3 sequence: CASSLFGGLSYNEQFF. The CDR3 DNA sequence: TGTGCCAGCAGTTTATTCGGGGGACTCTCCTACAATGAGCAGTTCTTC.

The V call is TRBV7-3, the J call TRBJ2-5; weak D call: TRBD1 (5 bases). CDR3 length equals 14 residues. Germline V gene data show CDR1 as SGHTA and CDR2 as FQGTGA. Deletions cut 2 bases from V and 4 bases from J, with 11 bases between. Here the CDR3 DNA reads TGTGCCAGCAGCTTACAGGGTGTGTCAGAGACCCAGTACTTC. Its translation: CASSLQGVSETQYF.

Written as DNA, the CDR3 is TGTGCCAGCAGAGACGAGCGGGAATACTACAATGAGCAGTTCTTC. Translating gives CASRDEREYYNEQFF. The genes are TRBV27 and TRBJ2-1; TRBD2 matches at 7 bases. V lost 6 bases and J lost 3; bases outside the gene matches: 8. The CDR3 is made up of 15 amino acids. Germline values: CDR1 MNHEY, CDR2 SMNVEV (reference sequence).

The CDR3: CASTRQGWDTEAFF. In nucleotides, the CDR3 is TGCGCCAGCACCCGTCAGGGGTGGGACACTGAAGCTTTCTTT. The chain joins TRBV5-1 to TRBJ1-1; the D gene is possibly TRBD1 (6 bases). The length of the CDR3 is 14 residues. Germline lookup yields CDR1 SGHRS and CDR2 YFSETQ. V was pared by 6 bases and J by 3 bases, with 15 bases between.

The CDR3 sequence is CASAFGDTQYF. CDR3 coding DNA: TGTGCCAGCGCCTTCGGGGATACGCAGTATTTT. The rearrangement uses TRBV28 and TRBJ2-3, with D hard to call. The CDR3 has 11 amino acids. Deletions cut 8 bases from V and 6 bases from J, with 9 bases between. From germline, CDR1 is MDHEN and CDR2 SYDVKM.

V usage is TRBV9 and J usage is TRBJ2-1, with TRBD2 matching over 8 bases. The trim removed 0 bases at V and 5 bases at J, leaving 7 bases unmatched. Germline V gives CDR1 SGDLS, CDR2 YYNGEE. The CDR3 totals 16 residues. The CDR3 sequence: CASSVEPRGADNEQFF. The CDR3 region has the DNA TGTGCCAGCAGCGTAGAGCCGCGGGGGGCAGACAATGAGCAGTTCTTC.

The V and J genes are TRBV5-5 and TRBJ2-7; 11 nucleotides match TRBD1. Germline V lookup: CDR1 SGHKS, CDR2 YYEKEE (reference sequence). With 4 bases clipped from V and 4 bases from J, the junction kept 7 bases outside the gene matches. The CDR3 runs 15 residues. Here the CDR3 DNA reads TGTGCCAGCAGCCAGAGGACAGGGGGCCTATACGAGCAGTACTTC. Protein sequence: CASSQRTGGLYEQYF.

The rearrangement uses TRBV6-5 and TRBJ1-1; weak D call: TRBD1 (6 bases). This CDR3 is built from 13 residues. Trimming took off 8 bases at V and 0 bases at J, with 10 bases between the two ends. CDR1 is MNHEY and CDR2 is SVGAGI in the germline V gene. The CDR3 DNA is TGTGCCAGCCTGGACAGTCTGAACACTGAAGCTTTCTTT. It specifies CASLDSLNTEAFF.

This clone was counted a few times. The same CDR3 also results from other DNA sequences found in this sample. The chain is built from TRBV7-3 and TRBJ2-5; 10 bases fit TRBD2. V lost 4 bases and J lost 3; bases outside the gene matches: 5. Germline assignment: CDR1 SGHTA and CDR2 FQGTGA. CDR3 length: 15 amino acids. DNA for the CDR3: TGTGCCAGCAGCTCTTCCGGGACTAGCGAAGAGACCCAGTACTTC. Its translation is CASSSSGTSEETQYF.

The rearrangement joins TRBV6-5 to TRBJ2-7; TRBD1 matches at 11 bases. CDR1 MNHEY and CDR2 SVGAGI come from the germline V gene. The CDR3 sequence is 14 residues long. After removal of 6 bases from V and 6 bases from J, the junction contained 7 bases not matched to a gene. The CDR3 sequence: CASRGTGGQGEQYF. The CDR3 DNA reads as TGTGCCAGCAGGGGGACAGGGGGACAGGGCGAGCAGTACTTC.

This clone showed up just once. V is TRBV18 and J is TRBJ2-7; maybe TRBD2 (5 bases). This CDR3 contains 16 residues. The germline V and J ends were trimmed by 2 bases and 2 bases, with 16 bases remaining between them. Germline CDR1 is KGHSH and CDR2 is LQKENI. The CDR3 bases are TGTGCCAGCTCACCAAGCCCCGGGGTCCACCCCTACGAGCAGTACTTC. This sequence encodes CASSPSPGVHPYEQYF.

The genes are TRBV14 and TRBJ2-2, with D possibly TRBD2 on 5 matching bases. Trimming pared 4 bases from V and 5 bases from J, leaving 17 bases between. Germline V gene lookup returns CDR1 SGHDN and CDR2 FVKESK. The CDR3 has 16 residues. CDR3 DNA sequence: TGTGCCAGCAGCCGGATTTGGGTGTCGGGGACCGGGGAGCTGTTTTTT. Translated, it gives CASSRIWVSGTGELFF.